This TCR beta chain was captured by sequencing in a study of blood T cell repertoires in COVID-19. As for the study in general: Sample material is recorded as cDNA or gDNA derived from T cells, B-cell-depleted T cells, or PBMCs.

V was pared by 0 bases and J by 1 base, with 11 bases of the junction left unmatched. The CDR3 runs 18 residues. CDR1 and CDR2 from the germline V gene are LGHNA and YNFKEQ. Measured with immunoSEQ multiplex PCR; TCRdb has only the in-frame clones, and not every one. The sample includes under 250,000 clones, 85% to 90% of them seen just once. The TCR comes from a man aged 25-45 years with COVID-19, enrolled during active disease. The sequenced sample consisted of peripheral blood. The V call is TRBV4-2, the J call TRBJ1-1, with TRBD1 matching 7 bases. The CDR3 sequence: CASSQDWTGLRTNTEAFF. CDR3 coding DNA: TGTGCCAGCAGCCAAGATTGGACAGGATTAAGGACGAACACTGAAGCTTTCTTT.